The clone carrying this T cell receptor (beta chain) was detected many times. The antigen remains undetermined. Within a library made for alpha chains, this beta chain is off target, and its count is uninformative. Time point in this sample: sample taken at primary tumor resection. The donors comprised approximately 75 untreated early-stage non-small cell lung cancer patients. The presence of a unique molecular identifier marked each TCR cDNA molecule. TCRdb re-analysed the 5' RACE reads in MiXCR, keeping a single row per CDR3 protein. The sample consists of a few thousand distinct CDR3 sequences, around 4.9% of them appearing once. This sample is part of a study of spatial heterogeneity in lung cancer. The study, taken as a whole, reports: Mutation tallies in tumors tracked expanded intratumoral alpha and beta TCR counts.

Trimming cost V 3 bases and J 0 bases, with 5 bases left between them. This CDR3 comprises 13 residues. Germline CDR1 reads LNHDA; CDR2 reads SQIVND (reference sequence). The V gene is TRBV19, the J gene TRBJ2-5, with no clear D. This TCR was sampled from a male donor with early-stage non-small cell lung cancer. This specimen was lung tumor tissue, taken at surgery. The CDR3 sequence: CASSIGHQETQYF. The DNA for the CDR3 is TGTGCCAGTAGTATTGGCCACCAAGAGACCCAGTACTTC. Full variable domain (remainder filled in from reference TRBV19 and TRBJ2-5): DGGITQSPKYLFRKEGQNVTLSCEQNLNHDAMYWYRQDPGQGLRLIYYSQIVNDFQKGDIAEGYSVSREKKESFPLTVTSAQKNPTAFYLCASSIGHQETQYFGPGTRLLVL.